A selection of T cell receptor beta chains follows, all from one sample in a study of blood T cell repertoires in COVID-19. Some clones are missing from TCRdb's copy, which holds only in-frame ones; the method was immunoSEQ multiplex PCR. The data show 150,000 to 200,000 clones, 75% to 90% seen once. Material: PBMCs or T cells enriched from blood (not recorded which). The receptors derive from a woman aged 18-29 years who had recovered from COVID-19. CDR3s include the opening cysteine and the closing phenylalanine or tryptophan. A D gene is named only where the DNA matches it firmly. A row's size may be missing; if present it is once, few, many or a size class.

clone size | J gene | D gene | V gene | CDR3 protein | CDR3 DNA
NA | TRBJ2-3 | NA | TRBV7-3 | CASSQGGDTQYF | TGTGCCAGCAGCCAAGGGGGAGATACGCAGTATTTT
NA | TRBJ2-1 | TRBD2 | TRBV30 | CAWSLRGTYNEQFF | TGTGCCTGGAGTTTGCGGGGGACCTACAATGAGCAGTTCTTC
NA | TRBJ2-3 | TRBD2 | TRBV6-6 | CASSRSGLAGSTDTQYF | TGTGCCAGCAGTCGATCTGGACTAGCGGGCAGCACAGATACGCAGTATTTT
NA | TRBJ2-1 | NA | TRBV10-3 | CAISDVSGGSYNEQFF | TGTGCCATCAGTGACGTTTCTGGCGGTTCCTACAATGAGCAGTTCTTC
NA | TRBJ2-1 | NA | TRBV5-1 | CASSLDDYEQFF | TGCGCCAGCAGCTTGGACGACTACGAGCAGTTCTTC
NA | TRBJ1-4 | NA | TRBV6-4 | CASSNRVNEKLFF | TGTGCCAGCAGTAACAGGGTGAATGAAAAACTGTTTTTT
NA | TRBJ2-7 | TRBD2 | TRBV19 | CASSMSSGRYEQYF | TGTGCCAGTAGTATGTCTAGCGGGAGATACGAGCAGTACTTC
NA | TRBJ2-1 | NA | TRBV12-3/TRBV12-4 | CASSRPNGREQFF | TGTGCCAGCAGCCGACCGAATGGGCGTGAGCAGTTCTTC
NA | TRBJ1-5 | NA | TRBV6-2/TRBV6-3 | CASSFPRGGGNQPQHF | TGTGCCAGCAGTTTCCCGCGGGGAGGGGGCAATCAGCCCCAGCATTTT
once | TRBJ1-5 | TRBD1 | TRBV28 | CASRMGGAGGQPQHF | TGTGCCAGCAGGATGGGGGGAGCAGGGGGACAGCCCCAGCATTTT
NA | TRBJ2-4 | NA | TRBV5-4 | CASSAGSGKNIQYF | TGTGCCAGCAGTGCCGGTAGCGGTAAAAACATTCAGTACTTC
NA | TRBJ2-1 | TRBD1 | TRBV2 | CAGLRTGVLEQFF | TGTGCCGGTCTGAGGACAGGGGTTCTTGAGCAGTTCTTC
NA | TRBJ2-7 | TRBD2 | TRBV28 | CASSRTSGTPYEQYF | TGTGCCAGCAGTCGGACTAGCGGGACCCCCTACGAGCAGTACTTC
NA | TRBJ2-1 | NA | TRBV27 | CASNERRSSYNEQFF | TGTGCCAGCAACGAGCGGAGGAGCTCCTACAATGAGCAGTTCTTC
once | TRBJ1-2 | NA | TRBV5-5 | CASSLVGGPNYGYTF | TGTGCCAGCAGCTTGGTGGGGGGTCCTAACTATGGCTACACCTTC
NA | TRBJ2-2 | NA | TRBV7-3 | CASSLISGNTGELFF | TGTGCCAGCAGCTTAATAAGCGGTAACACCGGGGAGCTGTTTTTT
NA | TRBJ2-5 | NA | TRBV19 | CASSIDIQAAETQYF | TGTGCCAGTAGTATAGATATCCAGGCCGCGGAGACCCAGTACTTC
once | TRBJ2-7 | TRBD2 | TRBV7-9 | CASSPSGSIINEQYF | TGTGCCAGCAGCCCCAGCGGGAGCATTATCAACGAGCAGTACTTC
NA | TRBJ2-3 | NA | TRBV6-5 | CASRRGSTDTQYF | TGTGCCAGCAGACGGGGGAGCACAGATACGCAGTATTTT
NA | TRBJ2-7 | NA | TRBV27 | CASRDNLREQYF | TGTGCCAGCAGAGACAACCTCCGCGAGCAGTACTTC